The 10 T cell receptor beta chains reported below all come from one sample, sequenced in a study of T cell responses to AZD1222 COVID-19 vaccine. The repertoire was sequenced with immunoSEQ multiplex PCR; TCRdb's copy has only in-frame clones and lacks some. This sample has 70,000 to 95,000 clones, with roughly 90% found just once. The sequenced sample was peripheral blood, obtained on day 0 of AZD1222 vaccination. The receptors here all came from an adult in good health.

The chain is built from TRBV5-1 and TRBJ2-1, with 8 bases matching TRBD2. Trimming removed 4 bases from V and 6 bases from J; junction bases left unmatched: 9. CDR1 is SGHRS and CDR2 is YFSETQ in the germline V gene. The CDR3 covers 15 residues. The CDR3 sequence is CASSLAGGPANEQFF. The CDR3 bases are TGCGCCAGCAGCCTCGCGGGGGGCCCCGCCAATGAGCAGTTCTTC.

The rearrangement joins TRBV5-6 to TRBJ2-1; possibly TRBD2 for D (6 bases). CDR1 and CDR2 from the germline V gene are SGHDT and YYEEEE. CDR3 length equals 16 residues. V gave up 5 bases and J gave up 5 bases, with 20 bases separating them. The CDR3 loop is CASRQLAWSLNNEQFF. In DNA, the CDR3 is TGTGCCAGCAGACAACTAGCTTGGTCATTAAACAATGAGCAGTTCTTC.

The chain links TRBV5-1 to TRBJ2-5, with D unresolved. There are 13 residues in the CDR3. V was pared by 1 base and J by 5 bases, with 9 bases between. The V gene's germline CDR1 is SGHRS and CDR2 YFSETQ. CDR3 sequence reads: CASSLRVLETQYF. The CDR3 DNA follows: TGCGCCAGCAGCTTGCGTGTGCTTGAGACCCAGTACTTC. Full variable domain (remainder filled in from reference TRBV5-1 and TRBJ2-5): KAGVTQTPRYLIKTRGQQVTLSCSPISGHRSVSWYQQTPGQGLQFLFEYFSETQRNKGNFPGRFSGRQFSNSRSEMNVSTLELGDSALYLCASSLRVLETQYFGPGTRLLVL.

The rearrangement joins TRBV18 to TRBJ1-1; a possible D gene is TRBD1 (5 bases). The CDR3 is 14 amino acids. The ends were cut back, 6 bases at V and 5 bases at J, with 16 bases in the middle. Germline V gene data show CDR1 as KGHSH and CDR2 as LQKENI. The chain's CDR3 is CASSPRDGGTEAFF. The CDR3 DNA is TGTGCCAGCTCTCCCCGGGACGGAGGGACTGAAGCTTTCTTT.

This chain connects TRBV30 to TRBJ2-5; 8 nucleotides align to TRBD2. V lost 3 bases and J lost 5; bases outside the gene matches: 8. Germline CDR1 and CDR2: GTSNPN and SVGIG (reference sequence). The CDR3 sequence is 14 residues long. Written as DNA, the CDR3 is TGTGCCTGGAGCCCCGGGGGGGCCGCCGAGACCCAGTACTTC. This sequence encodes CAWSPGGAAETQYF.

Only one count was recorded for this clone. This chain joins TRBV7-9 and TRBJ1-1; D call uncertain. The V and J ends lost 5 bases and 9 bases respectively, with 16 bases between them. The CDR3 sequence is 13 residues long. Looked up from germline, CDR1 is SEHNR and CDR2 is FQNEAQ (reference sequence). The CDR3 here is CASSLPLKRKAFF. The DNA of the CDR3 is TGTGCCAGCAGCCTCCCTCTTAAGCGGAAAGCTTTCTTT.

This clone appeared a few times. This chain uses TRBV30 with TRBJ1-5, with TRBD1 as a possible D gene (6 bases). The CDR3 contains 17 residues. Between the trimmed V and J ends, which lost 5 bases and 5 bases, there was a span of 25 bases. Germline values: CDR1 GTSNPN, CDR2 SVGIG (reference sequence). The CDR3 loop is CAWAPPLRDKAHQPQHF. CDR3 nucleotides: TGTGCCTGGGCGCCCCCCCTCCGGGACAAGGCTCATCAGCCCCAGCATTTT.

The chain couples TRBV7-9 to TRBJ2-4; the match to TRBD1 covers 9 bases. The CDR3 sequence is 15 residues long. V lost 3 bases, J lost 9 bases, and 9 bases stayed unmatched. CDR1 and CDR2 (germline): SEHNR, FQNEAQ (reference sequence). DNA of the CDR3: TGTGCCAGCAGCTTGATCCGGGACAGGGTAGGCATTCAGTACTTC. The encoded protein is CASSLIRDRVGIQYF.

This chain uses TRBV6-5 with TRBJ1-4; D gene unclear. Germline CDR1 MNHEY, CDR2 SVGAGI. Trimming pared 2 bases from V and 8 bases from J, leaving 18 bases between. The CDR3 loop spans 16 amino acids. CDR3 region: CASSYAYGALSEKLFF. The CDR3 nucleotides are TGTGCCAGCAGTTACGCGTACGGAGCCTTATCGGAAAAACTGTTTTTT.

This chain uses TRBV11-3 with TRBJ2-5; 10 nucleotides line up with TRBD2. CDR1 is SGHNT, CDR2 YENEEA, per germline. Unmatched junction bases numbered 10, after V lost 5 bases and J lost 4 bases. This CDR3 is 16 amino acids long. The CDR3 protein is CASSLGASGRLETQYF. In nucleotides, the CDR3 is TGTGCCAGCAGCCTCGGTGCTAGCGGGAGACTAGAGACCCAGTACTTC.